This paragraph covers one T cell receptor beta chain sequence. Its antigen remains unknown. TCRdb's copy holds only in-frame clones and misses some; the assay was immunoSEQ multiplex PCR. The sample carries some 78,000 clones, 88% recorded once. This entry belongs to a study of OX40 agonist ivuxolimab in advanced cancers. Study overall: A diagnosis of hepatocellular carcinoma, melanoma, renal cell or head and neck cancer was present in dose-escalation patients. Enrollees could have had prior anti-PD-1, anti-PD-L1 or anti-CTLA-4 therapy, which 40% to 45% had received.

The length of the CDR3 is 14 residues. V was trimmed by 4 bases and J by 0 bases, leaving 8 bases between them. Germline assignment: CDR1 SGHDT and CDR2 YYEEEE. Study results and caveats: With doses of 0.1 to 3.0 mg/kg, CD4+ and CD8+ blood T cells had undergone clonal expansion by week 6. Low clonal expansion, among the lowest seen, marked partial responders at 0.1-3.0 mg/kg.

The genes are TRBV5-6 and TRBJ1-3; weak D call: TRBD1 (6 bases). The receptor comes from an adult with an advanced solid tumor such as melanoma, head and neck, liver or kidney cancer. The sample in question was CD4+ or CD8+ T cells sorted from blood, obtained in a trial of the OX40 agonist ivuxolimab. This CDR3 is CASSLGHSGNTIYF. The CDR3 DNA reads TGTGCCAGCAGCCTGGGACACTCTGGAAACACCATATATTTT.